Here is one T cell receptor beta chain with its context. The data stem from a study of blood T cell repertoires in COVID-19. Background on the study: Spain, Italy and the United States supplied samples that represented acute and convalescent COVID-19. The analysed material was cDNA or gDNA that came from T cells, B-cell-depleted T cells, or PBMCs.

In the study's own analysis: Amplification of reference gene primers was used by the study to estimate nucleated cell counts. TCRdb keeps only in-frame clones here, not all; method: immunoSEQ multiplex PCR. The DNA was the basis for D and trimming; V, J and clone size are from that table. The sample yields fewer than 100,000 clones, about 80% seen once. This clonotype originated in a woman in her 70s with acute or convalescent COVID-19. Input material: peripheral blood.

The CDR3 sequence: CAISENMRGRYNEQFF. Written as DNA, the CDR3 is TGTGCCATCAGTGAAAATATGAGGGGGCGGTACAATGAGCAGTTCTTC. The rearrangement uses TRBV10-3 and TRBJ2-1, with 7 bases fitting TRBD1. V lost 3 bases to trimming and J lost 4 bases; unmatched junction nucleotides: 9. CDR1 ENHRY and CDR2 SYGVKD come from the germline V gene. The CDR3 sequence is 16 residues long.